The 21 T cell receptor beta chains below were found in one sample sequenced in a study of blood T cell repertoires in COVID-19. Clones were sequenced by immunoSEQ multiplex PCR, and TCRdb holds only the in-frame ones, with some missing. The sample contains over 250,000 clones, around 90% of which appear only once. The material sequenced was PBMCs or T cells enriched from blood (not recorded which). The receptor set was obtained from a woman in her twenties or thirties who had recovered from COVID-19.

This clone was seen a handful of times. The chain couples TRBV27 to TRBJ1-6; no reliable D call. CDR3 length: 13 residues. V was trimmed by 6 bases and J by 4 bases, leaving 7 bases between them. Per the germline V gene, CDR1 is MNHEY and CDR2 is SMNVEV (reference sequence). CDR3 sequence reads: CASRRVYNSPLHF. In DNA form, the CDR3 reads TGTGCCAGCAGGAGGGTTTATAATTCACCCCTCCACTTT.

This chain uses TRBV20-1 with TRBJ2-1, with TRBD2 matching 11 bases. V gave up 3 bases and J gave up 7 bases; unmatched junction bases: 11. CDR1 and CDR2 (germline): DFQATT, SNEGSKA (reference sequence). CDR3 length: 16 amino acids. The CDR3 bases are TGCAGTGCTAGTAGGGTAGCGGGGGGGCCAGAAAATGAGCAGTTCTTC. Its translation: CSASRVAGGPENEQFF.

V usage is TRBV7-8 and J usage is TRBJ1-2; D may be TRBD1 (6 bases). V lost 1 base and J 4 bases, leaving 19 bases between the germline ends. Germline lookup yields CDR1 SGHVS and CDR2 FQNEAQ. This CDR3 has 17 residues. The CDR3 sequence is CASSLGAPGVPVYGYTF. The CDR3 bases are TGTGCCAGCAGCTTAGGAGCTCCAGGGGTACCAGTCTATGGCTACACCTTC.

The gene calls are TRBV6-2 or TRBV6-3 and TRBJ2-2, with TRBD1 as a possible D gene (6 bases). Trimming pared 3 bases from V and 11 bases from J, leaving 16 bases between. Germline values: CDR1 MNHEY, CDR2 SVGEGT. This CDR3 region has 14 residues. The DNA for the CDR3 is TGTGCCAGCAGTTATCCGGGACACTGGATCGAGCTGTTTTTT. It codes for CASSYPGHWIELFF.

V and J are TRBV28 and TRBJ1-6; D gene ambiguous. This CDR3 contains 11 residues. The germline CDR1 and CDR2 sequences are MDHEN and SYDVKM. Trimming shortened V by 6 bases and J by 12 bases, and 9 bases separated the two germline ends. CDR3 in DNA: TGTGCCAGCAGCACAGAAAAACCCCTCCACTTT. This gives the protein CASSTEKPLHF.

This sequence joins TRBV5-6 and TRBJ1-1; D call uncertain. V was pared by 1 base and J by 2 bases, with 12 bases between. The CDR3 length is 15 residues. Germline assignment: CDR1 SGHDT and CDR2 YYEEEE. The CDR3, as DNA: TGTGCCAGCAGCTTGTATGTTACAGACAACACTGAAGCTTTCTTT. Protein product: CASSLYVTDNTEAFF.

The V and J genes are TRBV28 and TRBJ2-5; TRBD1 is a possible D gene (5 bases). Trimming stripped 6 bases from V and 5 bases from J, with 10 bases between. The CDR3 spans 12 residues. Germline V gives CDR1 MDHEN, CDR2 SYDVKM. The DNA for the CDR3 is TGTGCCAGCAGGAGCCCAGGGGAGACCCAGTACTTC. Translating gives CASRSPGETQYF.

The genes are TRBV28 and TRBJ1-1, with D perhaps matching TRBD1 (6 bases). Germline V gene lookup returns CDR1 MDHEN and CDR2 SYDVKM. The V and J ends lost 5 bases and 6 bases respectively, with 10 bases between them. The CDR3 spans 12 residues. The CDR3 protein is CASSTGTPEAFF. CDR3 nucleotides: TGTGCCAGCAGTACAGGGACCCCTGAAGCTTTCTTT.

This clone has a handful of counts. The chain couples TRBV7-3 to TRBJ1-2; TRBD1 matches 10 bases. V lost 0 bases, J lost 8 bases, and 6 bases stayed unmatched. The CDR3 totals 15 residues. The germline CDR1 and CDR2 sequences are SGHTA and FQGTGA. In DNA form, the CDR3 reads TGTGCCAGCAGCTTAACCCCGGGACAGGGGAGCGGCTACACCTTC. Its protein product is CASSLTPGQGSGYTF.

The chain carries TRBV28 and TRBJ1-2; no firm D call. Deletions cut 7 bases from V and 2 bases from J, with 8 bases between. Germline V gene sequence: CDR1 MDHEN, CDR2 SYDVKM. The CDR3 runs 12 residues. This CDR3 reads CASTDSNYGYTF. Written as DNA, the CDR3 is TGTGCCAGCACCGATAGCAACTATGGCTACACCTTC.

The V and J genes are TRBV6-5 and TRBJ1-6; D perhaps matches TRBD1 (5 bases). Between the trimmed V and J ends, which lost 2 bases and 7 bases, there was a span of 12 bases. The CDR3 covers 15 residues. Germline V CDR1 and CDR2: MNHEY, SVGAGI. The CDR3 DNA reads TGTGCCAGCAGTTACGAGCAGGGATGGAATTCACCCCTCCACTTT. It is translated as CASSYEQGWNSPLHF.

This clone came up a few times. This chain joins TRBV19 and TRBJ1-5, with unresolved D. V lost 3 bases to trimming and J lost 2 bases, with 14 bases between them. The germline gives CDR1 LNHDA, CDR2 SQIVND (reference sequence). This CDR3 comprises 16 residues. CDR3 nucleotide sequence: TGTGCCAGTAGTATCTGGGGAGGTCGGGGCAATCAGCCCCAGCATTTT. Its protein is CASSIWGGRGNQPQHF.

This clone was counted only a few times. J is TRBJ1-5 and V is TRBV19; TRBD1 matches at 9 bases. The CDR3 covers 17 residues. Losses at the gene ends were 4 bases for V and 3 bases for J; bases not matched to a gene: 10. Germline assignment: CDR1 LNHDA and CDR2 SQIVND (reference sequence). For the CDR3, the DNA is TGTGCCAGTAGTACTAGGACAGGGGTTGGAAACAATCAGCCCCAGCATTTT. Its translation: CASSTRTGVGNNQPQHF.

V gene TRBV15 combines with J gene TRBJ2-4, with 8 bases that match TRBD1. V lost 1 base and J lost 6; bases outside the gene matches: 11. From germline, CDR1 is LNHNV and CDR2 YYDKDF (reference sequence). There are 17 residues in the CDR3. The CDR3 spells CATSRGRGAGGLNIQYF. CDR3 coding DNA: TGTGCCACCAGCAGAGGTCGAGGGGCAGGGGGCTTAAACATTCAGTACTTC. Drawing the rest from reference TRBV15 and TRBJ2-4, the complete variable domain is DAMVIQNPRYQVTQFGKPVTLSCSQTLNHNVMYWYQQKSSQAPKLLFHYYDKDFNNEADTPDNFQSRRPNTSFCFLDIRSPGLGDTAMYLCATSRGRGAGGLNIQYFGAGTRLSVL.

V gene TRBV11-2 combines with J gene TRBJ2-1, with 14 bases that match TRBD2. V trimming: 1 base; J trimming: 8 bases; junction bases outside the gene matches: 4. CDR1 and CDR2 (germline): SGHAT, FQNNGV. The CDR3 has 16 residues. The CDR3 spells CASSLVGTSGSYEQFF. In DNA, the CDR3 is TGTGCCAGCAGCTTAGTGGGGACTAGCGGGAGCTATGAGCAGTTCTTC.

The chain recombines TRBV7-2 with TRBJ1-1; D perhaps matches TRBD1 (6 bases). Trimming pared 1 base from V and 2 bases from J, leaving 8 bases between. The CDR3 consists of 14 residues. Germline CDR1 SGHTA, CDR2 FQGNSA. CDR3 sequence: CASSLVGGNTEAFF. The CDR3, as DNA: TGTGCCAGCAGCTTAGTAGGGGGTAACACTGAAGCTTTCTTT.

The chain joins TRBV24-1 to TRBJ2-7, with TRBD1 matching 10 bases. Germline loops: CDR1 KGHDR, CDR2 SFDVKD. V lost 9 bases, J lost 2 bases, and 3 bases stayed unmatched. The CDR3 is 13 residues long. In nucleotides, the CDR3 is TGTGCCACCGGGACAGGGGCTACCTACGAGCAGTACTTC. It is translated as CATGTGATYEQYF.

This clone was detected once. V usage is TRBV11-3 and J usage is TRBJ1-1; possibly TRBD1 for D (6 bases). The V end lost 1 base, the J end lost 3 bases, and 18 bases lay between the germline ends. CDR1 is SGHNT, CDR2 YENEEA, per germline. The CDR3 loop spans 17 amino acids. The CDR3 spells CASSLAAGEGSDTEAFF. Here the CDR3 DNA reads TGTGCCAGCAGCTTAGCGGCAGGGGAGGGGAGCGACACTGAAGCTTTCTTT.

The chain joins TRBV5-1 to TRBJ1-1, with 10 positions matching TRBD1. V trimming: 5 bases; J trimming: 4 bases; junction bases outside the gene matches: 11. CDR3 length equals 16 residues. The germline CDR1 and CDR2 sequences are SGHRS and YFSETQ. The CDR3 DNA sequence: TGCGCCAGCAGGATACAACCGGGACAGGGGTCCACTGAAGCTTTCTTT. Translation gives CASRIQPGQGSTEAFF.

V is TRBV18 and J is TRBJ1-2; D possibly corresponds to TRBD1 (5 bases). This CDR3 is built from 15 residues. Trimming took 0 bases from V and 8 from J, leaving 16 bases between them. Germline V gives CDR1 KGHSH, CDR2 LQKENI. The CDR3 here is CASSPPLNPGGGYTF. The CDR3 DNA sequence: TGTGCCAGCTCACCACCGCTTAATCCCGGGGGAGGCTACACCTTC.

The rearrangement joins TRBV15 to TRBJ2-7; TRBD1 agrees at 7 bases. Germline V CDR1 and CDR2: LNHNV, YYDKDF (reference sequence). V shed 6 bases and J 4 bases; nucleotides not matched to a gene: 9. This CDR3 has 14 residues. The CDR3 nucleotides read TGTGCCACCAGTCCCCCCGGCAGGGGGTACGAGCAGTACTTC. Protein: CATSPPGRGYEQYF.